Each of the 4 T cell receptor beta chains below was sequenced from the same sample in a study of glioma-infiltrating T cells after dendritic cell vaccination. TCRdb's table, derived via immunoSEQ multiplex PCR, lists solely in-frame clones and lacks some. This table holds roughly 82,000 clones, about 90% found once. The source material was blood, sampled before dendritic cell vaccination. These receptors all stem from a human donor with glioblastoma.

The V call is TRBV19, the J call TRBJ2-6, with D tentatively TRBD1 (6 bases). The CDR3 loop spans 16 amino acids. V dropped 7 bases and J dropped 1 base, with 14 bases sitting between them. CDR1 and CDR2 (germline): LNHDA, SQIVND (reference sequence). This CDR3 is CASTPGQGSGANVLTF. The CDR3 DNA sequence: TGTGCCAGTACCCCCGGGCAGGGGTCTGGGGCCAACGTCCTGACTTTC.

V gene TRBV7-3 combines with J gene TRBJ1-1; 7 nucleotides match TRBD1. The CDR3 length is 14 residues. The V gene's germline CDR1 is SGHTA and CDR2 FQGTGA. V gave up 5 bases and J gave up 0 bases; unmatched junction bases: 3. CDR3 loop: CASSPGQMNTEAFF. Here the CDR3 DNA reads TGTGCCAGCAGCCCGGGACAGATGAACACTGAAGCTTTCTTT.

This chain connects TRBV14 to TRBJ1-6; D might be TRBD1 (6 bases). With 5 bases removed from V and 11 bases from J, the gap between germline ends came to 16 bases. Per germline, CDR1 SGHDN and CDR2 FVKESK. This CDR3 contains 14 residues. The CDR3 DNA is TGTGCCAGCAGCATAGCTGGGGGCGGCCCACCCCTCCACTTT. This gives the protein CASSIAGGGPPLHF.

This clone was recorded only once. The chain employs TRBV15 and TRBJ2-7; 9 bases fit TRBD2. Germline-derived CDR1 and CDR2 are LNHNV and YYDKDF (reference sequence). V shed 0 bases, J shed 0 bases, and the junction held 6 bases outside the gene matches. CDR3 length: 17 amino acids. The CDR3 nucleotides read TGTGCCACCAGCAGAGATTTGGCGGGAGGGTACTCCTACGAGCAGTACTTC. This gives the protein CATSRDLAGGYSYEQYF.